This T cell receptor beta chain emerged from a study of shared clonotypes between healthy human individuals. With 7 bases clipped from V and 7 bases from J, the junction kept 20 bases outside the gene matches. Looked up from germline, CDR1 is LNHDA and CDR2 is SQIVND (reference sequence). The CDR3 is 17 amino acids. Assay: immunoSEQ multiplex PCR; the TCRdb copy retains only in-frame clones and omits some. The sample contains about 1.5 million clones, 98% of which appear only once. The sequenced material came from naive CD4+ T cells sorted from blood. Indicated subset: CD45RA+ positively selected. The receptor was isolated from a man aged 30 to 39 in good health. The chain has TRBV19 and TRBJ1-2; TRBD1 matches at 8 bases. The CDR3 sequence: CASTPNPPGGAGGGYTF. The CDR3 bases are TGTGCCAGTACCCCAAACCCCCCAGGGGGCGCCGGAGGTGGCTACACCTTC.